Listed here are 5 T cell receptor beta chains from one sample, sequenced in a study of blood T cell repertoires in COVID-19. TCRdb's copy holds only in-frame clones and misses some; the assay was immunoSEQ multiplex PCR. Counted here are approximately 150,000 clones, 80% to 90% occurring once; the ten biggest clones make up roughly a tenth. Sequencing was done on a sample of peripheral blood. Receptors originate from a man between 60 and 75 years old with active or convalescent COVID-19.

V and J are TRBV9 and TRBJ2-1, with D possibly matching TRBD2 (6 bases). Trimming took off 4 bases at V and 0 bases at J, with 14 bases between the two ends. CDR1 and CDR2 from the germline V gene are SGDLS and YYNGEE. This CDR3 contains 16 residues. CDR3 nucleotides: TGTGCCAGCAGCCCCCGGGGCGGGAACTCCTACAATGAGCAGTTCTTC. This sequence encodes CASSPRGGNSYNEQFF.

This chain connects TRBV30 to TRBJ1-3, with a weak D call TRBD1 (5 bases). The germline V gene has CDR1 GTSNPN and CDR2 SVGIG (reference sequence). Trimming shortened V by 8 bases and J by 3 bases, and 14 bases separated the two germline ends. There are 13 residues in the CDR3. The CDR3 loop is CALSQGVGNTIYF. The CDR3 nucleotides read TGTGCCCTTAGCCAGGGCGTTGGAAACACCATATATTTT.

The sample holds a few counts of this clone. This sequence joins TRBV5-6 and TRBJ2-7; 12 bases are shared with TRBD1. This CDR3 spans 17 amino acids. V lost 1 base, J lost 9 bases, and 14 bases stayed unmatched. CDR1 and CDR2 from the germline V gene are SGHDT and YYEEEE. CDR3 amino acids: CASSLYTVGTGGFRQYF. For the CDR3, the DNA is TGTGCCAGCAGCTTGTATACGGTAGGGACAGGGGGCTTCAGGCAGTACTTC. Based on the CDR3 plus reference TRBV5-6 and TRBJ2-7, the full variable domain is DAGVTQSPTHLIKTRGQQVTLRCSPKSGHDTVSWYQQALGQGPQFIFQYYEEEERQRGNFPDRFSGHQFPNYSSELNVNALLLGDSALYLCASSLYTVGTGGFRQYFGPGTRLTVT.

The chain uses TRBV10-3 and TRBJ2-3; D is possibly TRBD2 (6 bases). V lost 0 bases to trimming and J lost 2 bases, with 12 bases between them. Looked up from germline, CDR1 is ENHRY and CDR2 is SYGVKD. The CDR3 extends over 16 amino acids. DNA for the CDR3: TGTGCCATCAGTGAGTCTGGGGGGTCCGTCACAGATACGCAGTATTTT. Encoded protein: CAISESGGSVTDTQYF.

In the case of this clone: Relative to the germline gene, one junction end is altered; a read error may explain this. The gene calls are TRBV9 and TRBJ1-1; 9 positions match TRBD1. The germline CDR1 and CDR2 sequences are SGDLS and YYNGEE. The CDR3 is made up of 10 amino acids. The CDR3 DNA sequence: TGTGCCAGCAGCGGGGACAGGGCCGCCTTT. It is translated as CASSGDRAAF. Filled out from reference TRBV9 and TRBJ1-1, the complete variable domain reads DSGVTQTPKHLITATGQRVTLRCSPRSGDLSVYWYQQSLDQGLQFLIQYYNGEERAKGNILERFSAQQFPDLHSELNLSSLELGDSALYFCASSGDRAAFGQGTRLTVV.